These 13 T cell receptor beta chains share one sample of origin, sequenced in a study of OX40 agonist ivuxolimab in advanced cancers. Sequencing used immunoSEQ multiplex PCR; TCRdb keeps in-frame clones, though not all of them. The sample has nearly 80,000 clones, more than 80% seen once. The material sequenced was CD4+ or CD8+ T cells sorted from blood, taken in a trial of the OX40 agonist ivuxolimab. Every receptor here comes from an adult with an advanced solid tumor such as melanoma, head and neck, liver or kidney cancer.

V gene TRBV19 combines with J gene TRBJ1-2; D is undetermined. This CDR3 is 16 amino acids long. Trimming left V 3 bases short and J 2 bases short, with 16 bases between. Germline V lookup: CDR1 LNHDA, CDR2 SQIVND (reference sequence). CDR3: CASSIPAGLGNYGYTF. CDR3 in DNA: TGTGCCAGTAGTATCCCCGCCGGTTTGGGAAACTATGGCTACACCTTC. Supplemented by reference TRBV19 and TRBJ1-2, the full variable domain reads DGGITQSPKYLFRKEGQNVTLSCEQNLNHDAMYWYRQDPGQGLRLIYYSQIVNDFQKGDIAEGYSVSREKKESFPLTVTSAQKNPTAFYLCASSIPAGLGNYGYTFGSGTRLTVV.

As regards this clone: One junction end does not reproduce the germline sequence, and a read error may be involved. The rearrangement joins TRBV7-2 to TRBJ1-1; D is uncertain. The germline V gene encodes CDR1 SGHTA and CDR2 FQGNSA. The CDR3 spans 15 residues. The CDR3 DNA sequence: TGTGCCAGCAGCTTTTTTCCGACCTTGAATACTGAAGCTTTCTTT. Protein product: CASSFFPTLNTEAFF. The full variable domain, in which reference TRBV7-2 and TRBJ1-1 provide the parts outside the CDR3, is GAGVSQSPSNKVTEKGKDVELRCDPISGHTALYWYRQSLGQGLEFLIYFQGNSAPDKSGLPSDRFSAERTGGSVSTLTIQRTQQEDSAVYLCASSFFPTLNTEAFFGQGTRLTVV.

This clone has more than one count but fewer than ten. The chain couples TRBV11-2 to TRBJ2-2, with 7 bases that match TRBD2. This CDR3 spans 15 amino acids. V shed 6 bases and J 4 bases; nucleotides not matched to a gene: 8. Germline V gives CDR1 SGHAT, CDR2 FQNNGV. The CDR3 loop reads CASSPYLAVTGELFF. CDR3 DNA: TGTGCCAGCAGTCCATACCTAGCGGTCACCGGGGAGCTGTTTTTT.

The chain uses TRBV5-1 and TRBJ2-5; D not certain. This CDR3 spans 11 amino acids. Trimming cost V 4 bases and J 2 bases, with 3 bases left between them. CDR1 SGHRS and CDR2 YFSETQ come from the germline V gene. In DNA, the CDR3 is TGCGCCAGCAGCGAGCAAGAGACCCAGTACTTC. Translating gives CASSEQETQYF.

This chain links TRBV5-1 with TRBJ2-2; 15 bases agree with TRBD2. The germline V gene encodes CDR1 SGHRS and CDR2 YFSETQ. V shed 4 bases, J shed 1 base, and the junction held 8 bases outside the gene matches. The CDR3 extends over 19 amino acids. The CDR3 DNA follows: TGCGCCAGCAGCCCCGTCCCGGGACTAGCGGGGGGGAACACCGGGGAGCTGTTTTTT. This codes for CASSPVPGLAGGNTGELFF.

This clone has more than one count but fewer than ten. The chain joins TRBV10-1 to TRBJ2-5; 7 nucleotides align to TRBD1. V lost 0 bases, J lost 1 base, and 5 bases stayed unmatched. Germline CDR1 WNHNN, CDR2 SYGVQD (reference sequence). This CDR3 comprises 16 residues. The CDR3 is CASSESSGTAQETQYF. CDR3 in DNA: TGCGCCAGCAGTGAGTCGAGTGGGACAGCCCAAGAGACCCAGTACTTC.

The chain links TRBV11-2 to TRBJ2-7; D gene uncertain. The CDR3 is 13 amino acids. Germline V gene lookup returns CDR1 SGHAT and CDR2 FQNNGV. V was trimmed by 1 base and J by 0 bases, leaving 4 bases between them. This CDR3 reads CASSLGSSYEQYV. The CDR3 coding sequence is TGTGCCAGCAGCTTAGGCAGCTCCTACGAGCAGTACGTC.

The chain uses TRBV5-1 and TRBJ2-7, with 7 nucleotides matching TRBD1. The germline V gene encodes CDR1 SGHRS and CDR2 YFSETQ. The CDR3 spans 14 residues. V lost 4 bases, J lost 1 base, and 5 bases stayed unmatched. CDR3 in DNA: TGCGCCAGCAGCCGGGACAGTCGATCCTACGAGCAGTACTTC. Translated: CASSRDSRSYEQYF.

This clone was counted a single time. The chain employs TRBV20-1 and TRBJ1-1; D gene unclear. The CDR3 is 11 amino acids. Germline V lookup: CDR1 DFQATT, CDR2 SNEGSKA (reference sequence). The V gene lost 3 bases and the J gene lost 0 bases, with 2 bases spanning the gap. CDR3 loop: CSASVNTEAFF. The DNA of the CDR3 is TGCAGTGCTAGTGTGAACACTGAAGCTTTCTTT.

This clone was counted once. This chain uses TRBV27 with TRBJ2-5, with D perhaps matching TRBD1 (5 bases). The length of the CDR3 is 12 residues. CDR1 and CDR2 from the germline V gene are MNHEY and SMNVEV (reference sequence). V was pared by 2 bases and J by 4 bases, with 5 bases between. The CDR3 reads CASSLRGETQYF. The CDR3 coding sequence is TGTGCCAGCAGTTTAAGGGGAGAGACCCAGTACTTC.

The chain employs TRBV20-1 and TRBJ2-1, with 7 bases fitting TRBD2. V was pared by 6 bases and J by 10 bases, with 6 bases of the junction left unmatched. Germline loops: CDR1 DFQATT, CDR2 SNEGSKA (reference sequence). The CDR3 consists of 11 residues. CDR3 DNA sequence: TGCAGTGCGACTAAGACTAGCGAGCAGTTCTTC. Protein sequence: CSATKTSEQFF.

The V call is TRBV29-1, the J call TRBJ1-2; D is unresolved. There are 12 residues in the CDR3. Germline V gene sequence: CDR1 SQVTM, CDR2 ANQGSEA. Between the trimmed V and J ends, which lost 5 bases and 4 bases, there was a span of 11 bases. The DNA for the CDR3 is TGCAGCGTTAATAGAGACGGCTATGGCTACACCTTC. Its translation is CSVNRDGYGYTF.

The rearrangement joins TRBV5-4 to TRBJ2-7; 9 bases line up with TRBD1. V gave up 5 bases and J gave up 5 bases; unmatched junction bases: 11. The CDR3 is made up of 15 amino acids. The germline CDR1 and CDR2 sequences are SGHNT and YYREEE (reference sequence). In DNA form, the CDR3 reads TGTGCCAGCAGGTCACCGGGACAGGGTAATGACGAGCAGTACTTC. Its translation: CASRSPGQGNDEQYF.